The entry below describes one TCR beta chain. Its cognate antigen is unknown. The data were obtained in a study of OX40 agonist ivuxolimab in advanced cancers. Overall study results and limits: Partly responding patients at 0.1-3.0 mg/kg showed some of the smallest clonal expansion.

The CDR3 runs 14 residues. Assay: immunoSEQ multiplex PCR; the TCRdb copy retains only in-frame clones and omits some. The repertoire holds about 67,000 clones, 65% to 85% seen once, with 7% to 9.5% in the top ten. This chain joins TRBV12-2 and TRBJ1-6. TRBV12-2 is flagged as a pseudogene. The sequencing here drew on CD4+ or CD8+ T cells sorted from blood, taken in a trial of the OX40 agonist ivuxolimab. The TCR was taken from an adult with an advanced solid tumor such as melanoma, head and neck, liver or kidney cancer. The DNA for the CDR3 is TGTGCAAGTCGCTTGACGGGATATAATTCACCCCTCCACTTT. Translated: CASRLTGYNSPLHF.